This T cell receptor beta chain was recorded in a study of CD8 T cells in ankylosing spondylitis. This clonotype has just a few counts. The CDR3 has 15 residues. V lost 2 bases and J lost 10, with 19 bases in between. The germline gives CDR1 SGHRS, CDR2 YFSETQ. TCRdb re-called the 5' RACE reads with MiXCR, one entry per CDR3 protein. The repertoire holds about 240,000 distinct CDR3 sequences, about 10% seen once, with around 6.5% in the top ten. The sequence was obtained from a male donor with ankylosing spondylitis or in good health (not recorded which). The sequencing sample was made of blood, either unsorted or a sorted T cell fraction (not recorded which). The chain employs TRBV5-1 and TRBJ2-1; D might be TRBD2 (6 bases). The CDR3 sequence is CASSLSRDFPQEQFF. The CDR3 region has the DNA TGCGCCAGCAGCTTAAGCCGGGACTTCCCACAGGAGCAGTTCTTC.